The 30 T cell receptor beta chains in this list originate from one sample, sequenced in a study of T cells in narcolepsy. Assay used: immunoSEQ multiplex PCR; TCRdb lists only in-frame clones, some missing. The sample records tens of thousands of clones, 75% to 90% being singletons. Sequencing was performed on memory (CD45RA-) CD4+ T cells from blood. The receptors here all came from a human donor in good health.

The rearrangement links TRBV7-2 to TRBJ2-7; D is ambiguous. Looked up from germline, CDR1 is SGHTA and CDR2 is FQGNSA. The CDR3 totals 15 residues. The V and J ends lost 3 bases and 1 base respectively, with 13 bases between them. The CDR3 loop is CASSFSIATSYEQYV. CDR3 in DNA: TGTGCCAGCAGCTTCTCGATCGCGACGTCCTACGAGCAGTACGTC.

The V call is TRBV5-1, the J call TRBJ1-4, with D uncertain. Germline CDR1 reads SGHRS; CDR2 reads YFSETQ. V was shortened by 1 base and J by 2 bases, with 6 bases between the two germline ends. The CDR3 sequence is 14 residues long. CDR3 bases: TGCGCCAGCAGCTTGATGGGGACTAATGAAAAACTGTTTTTT. It encodes CASSLMGTNEKLFF.

The rearrangement uses TRBV29-1 and TRBJ2-1, with a possible D match to TRBD2 (5 bases). Trimming shortened V by 7 bases and J by 8 bases, and 12 bases separated the two germline ends. The CDR3 has 11 residues. The germline V gene encodes CDR1 SQVTM and CDR2 ANQGSEA. CDR3 in amino acids: CSEGLGDEQFF. The CDR3 nucleotides read TGCAGCGAGGGCCTCGGGGATGAGCAGTTCTTC.

The gene calls are TRBV2 and TRBJ2-7; no clear D. CDR3 size: 12 residues. V lost 7 bases and J 3 bases, leaving 10 bases between the germline ends. Germline-derived CDR1 and CDR2 are SNHLY and FYNNEI. This chain's CDR3 is CASKNSVYEQYF. The CDR3 region has the DNA TGTGCCAGCAAGAACAGTGTCTACGAGCAGTACTTC.

J is TRBJ1-5 and V is TRBV19, with D uncertain. Deletions cut 5 bases from V and 0 bases from J, with 11 bases between. CDR1 and CDR2 from the germline V gene are LNHDA and SQIVND (reference sequence). CDR3 length: 15 residues. The CDR3: CASSPRVDSNQPQHF. The DNA for the CDR3 is TGTGCCAGTAGTCCCCGGGTCGATAGCAATCAGCCCCAGCATTTT.

The chain uses TRBV28 and TRBJ2-2; 10 bases line up with TRBD1. This CDR3 contains 18 residues. V was clipped by 4 bases and J by 0 bases; unmatched bases: 8. The germline CDR1 and CDR2 sequences are MDHEN and SYDVKM. In DNA form, the CDR3 reads TGTGCCAGCAGTTATATGAGGGGACAGGGGACGAACACCGGGGAGCTGTTTTTT. Translated: CASSYMRGQGTNTGELFF.

About this clone itself: No conserved phenylalanine or tryptophan is present at the end of the CDR3, so a read error is the likely explanation. The limits of the CDR3 on the DNA are not certain, so only TCRdb's listed CDR3 is given. This chain joins TRBV20-1 and TRBJ1-2; the D call of TRBD1 is as the table states it, not checked on the DNA. Counting both end residues, the CDR3 totals 11 amino acids. From germline, CDR1 is DFQATT and CDR2 SNEGSKA (reference sequence). The CDR3 spells CSAWDSHLWKI.

V usage is TRBV10-2 and J usage is TRBJ1-2, with 7 bases lining up with TRBD1. The CDR3 has 14 residues. CDR1 and CDR2 (germline): WSHSY, SAAADI. Germline trimming cut 6 bases from V and 4 bases from J; bases unmatched to any gene: 8. Here the CDR3 reads CASRPTGLVYGYTF. CDR3 DNA sequence: TGCGCCAGCAGACCGACAGGGTTGGTCTATGGCTACACCTTC.

This clone occurred a few times. The rearrangement joins TRBV21-1 to TRBJ1-5. TRBV21-1 is designated a pseudogene. There are 17 residues in the CDR3. This CDR3 reads CASSLIRDGPSNQPQHF. The CDR3, as DNA: TGTGCCAGCAGCCTTATCCGGGACGGACCTAGCAATCAGCCCCAGCATTTT.

For the CDR3, the DNA is TGTGCCAGCAGTCCTGGGACAGGGGACTATGGCTACACCTTC. It yields the protein CASSPGTGDYGYTF. The chain uses TRBV27 and TRBJ1-2, with 10 nucleotides matching TRBD1. The CDR3 runs 14 residues. J gave up 3 bases and V 5 bases, and 3 bases lay outside the gene matches. Germline V gene sequence: CDR1 MNHEY, CDR2 SMNVEV (reference sequence).

This rearrangement joins TRBV2 to TRBJ2-7, with D possibly TRBD2 on 6 matching bases. Germline V gene lookup returns CDR1 SNHLY and CDR2 FYNNEI. V was trimmed by 4 bases and J by 2 bases, leaving 15 bases between them. The CDR3 has 15 amino acids. CDR3 sequence: CASSVRDGGPYEQYV. The CDR3 DNA follows: TGTGCCAGCAGTGTTCGGGACGGGGGACCCTACGAGCAGTACGTC.

This clone was recorded only once. The J gene is TRBJ1-2, the V gene TRBV19, with 7 positions matching TRBD1. The germline V gene encodes CDR1 LNHDA and CDR2 SQIVND (reference sequence). The trim removed 5 bases at V and 6 bases at J, leaving 15 bases unmatched. This CDR3 is 16 amino acids long. The CDR3 region has the DNA TGTGCCAGTAGTTCAACGTCAGCGGACAGGTTACATGGCTACACCTTC. Translating it yields CASSSTSADRLHGYTF.

The J gene is TRBJ1-5, the V gene TRBV7-2, with TRBD1 matching 7 bases. The ends lost 6 bases at V and 3 bases at J; junction bases unmatched: 5. CDR3 length: 14 residues. Germline-derived CDR1 and CDR2 are SGHTA and FQGNSA. In nucleotides, the CDR3 is TGTGCCAGCAGTCAGGACAGGAACAATCAGCCCCAGCATTTT. This sequence encodes CASSQDRNNQPQHF.

The chain joins TRBV14 to TRBJ2-3; no firm D call. There are 16 residues in the CDR3. In germline, CDR1 is SGHDN, CDR2 FVKESK. V was trimmed by 1 base and J by 2 bases, leaving 13 bases between them. The CDR3 sequence is CASSQAPPPFTDTQYF. The CDR3 coding sequence is TGTGCCAGCAGCCAAGCTCCGCCGCCGTTCACAGATACGCAGTATTTT.

The V gene is TRBV7-2, the J gene TRBJ2-1; D may be TRBD1 (6 bases). CDR3 length: 13 residues. CDR1 and CDR2 (germline): SGHTA, FQGNSA. V shed 3 bases and J shed 7 bases, with 10 bases lying between them. CDR3 in amino acids: CASSLTRGNEQFF. CDR3 bases: TGTGCCAGCAGCTTGACAAGGGGGAATGAGCAGTTCTTC.

The chain combines TRBV7-2 with TRBJ1-4; perhaps TRBD1 as D (6 bases). This CDR3 is built from 15 residues. The ends were cut back, 5 bases at V and 5 bases at J, with 15 bases in the middle. Looked up from germline, CDR1 is SGHTA and CDR2 is FQGNSA. CDR3 in amino acids: CASSLGGAVNEKLFF. CDR3 DNA sequence: TGTGCCAGCAGCCTCGGGGGGGCCGTAAATGAAAAACTGTTTTTT.

The chain employs TRBV5-4 and TRBJ1-6; D unclear. CDR1 and CDR2 (germline): SGHNT, YYREEE (reference sequence). The V end lost 0 bases, the J end lost 5 bases, and 12 bases lay between the germline ends. This CDR3 contains 16 residues. CDR3 loop: CASSLGSPRDNSPLHF. The CDR3 region has the DNA TGTGCCAGCAGCTTGGGCAGCCCCCGAGATAATTCACCCCTCCACTTT.

The chain joins TRBV6-5 to TRBJ2-7, with a possible D match to TRBD1 (6 bases). V dropped 10 bases and J dropped 4 bases, with 17 bases sitting between them. The CDR3 contains 13 residues. Germline loops: CDR1 MNHEY, CDR2 SVGAGI. CDR3 sequence reads: CATLWRTDYEQYV. The CDR3, as DNA: TGTGCCACCCTATGGAGGACAGATTACGAGCAGTACGTC.

Points on this clone: Other nucleotide sequences from this sample produce the same CDR3. This chain links TRBV11-3 with TRBJ2-3, with D maybe TRBD2 (6 bases). In germline, CDR1 is SGHNT, CDR2 YENEEA. V lost 5 bases and J 0 bases, leaving 9 bases between the germline ends. The CDR3 runs to 14 residues. The DNA for the CDR3 is TGTGCCAGCAGCCTCGGGGGTAGCACAGATACGCAGTATTTT. Encoded protein: CASSLGGSTDTQYF.

This clone appeared a few times. The J gene is TRBJ2-7, the V gene TRBV2; D not resolved. This CDR3 region has 11 residues. V was trimmed by 3 bases and J by 7 bases, leaving 7 bases between them. The germline CDR1 and CDR2 sequences are SNHLY and FYNNEI. Written as DNA, the CDR3 is TGTGCCAGCAGTGAGTCAACAGAGCAGTACGTC. Translation: CASSESTEQYV.

In its sample, this clone was seen a few times. The V gene is TRBV28, the J gene TRBJ1-4; D gene uncertain. The germline V gene has CDR1 MDHEN and CDR2 SYDVKM. This CDR3 spans 12 amino acids. Trimming stripped 7 bases from V and 8 bases from J, with 11 bases between. The CDR3 is CASITHGEKLFF. In DNA, the CDR3 is TGTGCCAGCATCACCCATGGGGAAAAACTGTTTTTT.

The gene calls are TRBV6-5 and TRBJ2-1; TRBD2 might be the D (6 bases). Trimming pared 5 bases from V and 3 bases from J, leaving 14 bases between. Germline V CDR1 and CDR2: MNHEY, SVGAGI. This CDR3 has 15 residues. CDR3 bases: TGTGCCAGCAGTATGACTAGATCCGGCTACAATGAGCAGTTCTTC. Translation gives CASSMTRSGYNEQFF.

This rearrangement joins TRBV15 to TRBJ1-2; TRBD1 agrees at 8 bases. The germline V gene has CDR1 LNHNV and CDR2 YYDKDF (reference sequence). The CDR3 has 17 residues. V gave up 0 bases and J gave up 8 bases; unmatched junction bases: 14. CDR3 sequence (DNA): TGTGCCACCAGCAGAGATCCGCAGGGGGCGCGGCTGGGCGGCTACACCTTC. It encodes CATSRDPQGARLGGYTF.

This rearrangement joins TRBV7-2 to TRBJ1-1; D uncertain. Germline CDR1 and CDR2: SGHTA and FQGNSA. The CDR3 consists of 15 residues. The V end lost 4 bases, the J end lost 9 bases, and 21 bases lay between the germline ends. The CDR3 coding sequence is TGTGCCAGCAGCTCAACCAGTAGGACGGTCGACAAAGCTTTCTTT. It encodes CASSSTSRTVDKAFF.

V and J are TRBV5-4 and TRBJ2-3; a weak D match, TRBD1 (5 bases). Between the trimmed V and J ends, which lost 3 bases and 8 bases, there was a span of 13 bases. CDR3 size: 13 residues. Looked up from germline, CDR1 is SGHNT and CDR2 is YYREEE (reference sequence). The CDR3 coding sequence is TGTGCCAGCAGCTGGCGTGGGGCAGGTACGCAGTATTTT. Translated, it gives CASSWRGAGTQYF.

This clone was detected only a few times. The chain employs TRBV5-1 and TRBJ2-3; D is possibly TRBD2 (6 bases). There are 15 residues in the CDR3. V gave up 2 bases and J gave up 2 bases, with 12 bases separating them. Germline assignment: CDR1 SGHRS and CDR2 YFSETQ. CDR3 bases: TGCGCCAGCAGCTTTGATAGCGGTTCCACAGATACGCAGTATTTT. Protein product: CASSFDSGSTDTQYF.

This rearrangement joins TRBV2 to TRBJ2-3, with D perhaps TRBD2 (6 bases). Germline-derived CDR1 and CDR2 are SNHLY and FYNNEI. The CDR3 covers 14 residues. V was shortened by 5 bases and J by 0 bases, with 9 bases between the two germline ends. The CDR3 spells CASSRDSSTDTQYF. In nucleotides, the CDR3 is TGTGCCAGCAGTCGGGACTCTAGCACAGATACGCAGTATTTT.

The chain couples TRBV29-1 to TRBJ2-2; maybe TRBD1 (5 bases). Trimming removed 3 bases at V and 6 bases at J, with 11 bases between. This CDR3 is built from 13 residues. Germline V gene lookup returns CDR1 SQVTM and CDR2 ANQGSEA. The CDR3 sequence is CSVDSGRAGELFF. The CDR3 DNA reads as TGCAGCGTTGATAGTGGCAGGGCCGGGGAGCTGTTTTTT.

This clone appeared a few times. The chain is built from TRBV7-2 and TRBJ1-2; D unclear. V was cut by 1 base and J by 7 bases, with 10 bases left in between. The CDR3 consists of 13 residues. Germline V CDR1 and CDR2: SGHTA, FQGNSA. Here the CDR3 DNA reads TGTGCCAGCAGCTTAGGTGTATCTACTGGCTACACCTTC. Its protein product is CASSLGVSTGYTF.

This rearrangement joins TRBV10-2 to TRBJ1-5; D not resolved. The ends were cut back, 4 bases at V and 3 bases at J, with 7 bases in the middle. This CDR3 region has 13 residues. Per germline, CDR1 WSHSY and CDR2 SAAADI. Here the CDR3 reads CASSVSFNQPQHF. In DNA, the CDR3 is TGCGCCAGCAGTGTAAGCTTCAATCAGCCCCAGCATTTT.